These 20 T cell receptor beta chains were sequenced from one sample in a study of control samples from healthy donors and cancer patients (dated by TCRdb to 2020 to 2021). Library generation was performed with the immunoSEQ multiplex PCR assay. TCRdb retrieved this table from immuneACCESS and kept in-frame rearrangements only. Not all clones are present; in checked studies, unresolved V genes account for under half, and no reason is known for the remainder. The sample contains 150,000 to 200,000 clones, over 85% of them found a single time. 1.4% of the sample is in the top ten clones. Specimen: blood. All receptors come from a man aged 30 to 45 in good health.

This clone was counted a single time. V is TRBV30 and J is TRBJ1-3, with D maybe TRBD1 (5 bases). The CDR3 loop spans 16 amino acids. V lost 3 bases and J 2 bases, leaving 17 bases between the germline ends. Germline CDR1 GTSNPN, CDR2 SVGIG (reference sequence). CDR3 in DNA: TGTGCCTGGAGAGGGGTTGGGGAGGGGACTGGAAACACCATATATTTT. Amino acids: CAWRGVGEGTGNTIYF.

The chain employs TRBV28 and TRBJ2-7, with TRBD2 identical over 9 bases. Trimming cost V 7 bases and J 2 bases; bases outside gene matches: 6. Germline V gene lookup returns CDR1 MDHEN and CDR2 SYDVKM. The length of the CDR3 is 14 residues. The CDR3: CASTQRGRAYEQYF. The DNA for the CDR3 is TGTGCCAGCACCCAGCGCGGGAGGGCCTACGAGCAGTACTTC.

The CDR3 spells CSASAGAAEKLFF. The CDR3 DNA reads as TGCAGTGCTAGTGCGGGGGCTGCGGAAAAACTGTTTTTT. The genes are TRBV20-1 and TRBJ1-4; tentative D call: TRBD1 (6 bases). The CDR3 is made up of 13 amino acids. Germline CDR1 DFQATT, CDR2 SNEGSKA (reference sequence). V lost 3 bases and J lost 8, with 13 bases in between.

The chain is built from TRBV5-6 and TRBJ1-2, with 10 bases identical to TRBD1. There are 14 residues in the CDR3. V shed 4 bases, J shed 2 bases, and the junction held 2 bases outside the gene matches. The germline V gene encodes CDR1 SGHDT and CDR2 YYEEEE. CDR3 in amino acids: CASSQDRGNYGYTF. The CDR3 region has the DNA TGTGCCAGCAGCCAGGACAGGGGGAACTATGGCTACACCTTC. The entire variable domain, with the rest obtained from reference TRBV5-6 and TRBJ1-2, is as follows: DAGVTQSPTHLIKTRGQQVTLRCSPKSGHDTVSWYQQALGQGPQFIFQYYEEEERQRGNFPDRFSGHQFPNYSSELNVNALLLGDSALYLCASSQDRGNYGYTFGSGTRLTVV.

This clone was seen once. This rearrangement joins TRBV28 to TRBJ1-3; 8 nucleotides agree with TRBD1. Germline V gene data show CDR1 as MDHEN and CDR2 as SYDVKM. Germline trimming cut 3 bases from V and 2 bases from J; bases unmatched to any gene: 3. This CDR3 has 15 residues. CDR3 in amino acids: CASSLVRGPGNTIYF. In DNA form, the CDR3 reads TGTGCCAGCAGTTTGGTCAGGGGGCCTGGAAACACCATATATTTT.

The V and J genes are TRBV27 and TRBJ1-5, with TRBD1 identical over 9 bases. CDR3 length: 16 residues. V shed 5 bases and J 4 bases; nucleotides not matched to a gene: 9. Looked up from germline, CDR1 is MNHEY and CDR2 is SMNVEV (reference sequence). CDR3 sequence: CASSPQGAVRNQPQHF. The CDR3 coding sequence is TGTGCCAGCAGTCCACAGGGGGCGGTTAGAAATCAGCCCCAGCATTTT.

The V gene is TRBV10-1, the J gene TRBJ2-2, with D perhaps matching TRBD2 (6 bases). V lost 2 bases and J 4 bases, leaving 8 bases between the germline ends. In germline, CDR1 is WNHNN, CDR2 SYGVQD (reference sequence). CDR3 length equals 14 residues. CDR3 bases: TGCGCCAGCAGTGAGATGGGGGGCACCGGGGAGCTGTTTTTT. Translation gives CASSEMGGTGELFF.

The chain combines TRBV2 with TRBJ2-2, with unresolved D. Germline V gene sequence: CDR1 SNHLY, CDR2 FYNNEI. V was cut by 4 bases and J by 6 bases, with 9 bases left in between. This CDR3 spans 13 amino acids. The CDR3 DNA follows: TGTGCCAGCAGTGTTAAGTCTCCCGGGGAGCTGTTTTTT. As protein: CASSVKSPGELFF.

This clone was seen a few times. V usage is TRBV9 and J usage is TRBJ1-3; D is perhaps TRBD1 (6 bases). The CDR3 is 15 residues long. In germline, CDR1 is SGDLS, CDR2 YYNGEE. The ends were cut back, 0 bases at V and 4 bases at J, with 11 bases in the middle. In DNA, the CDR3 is TGTGCCAGCAGCGTAGATCCAGGGGCAGGAAACACCATATATTTT. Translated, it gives CASSVDPGAGNTIYF.

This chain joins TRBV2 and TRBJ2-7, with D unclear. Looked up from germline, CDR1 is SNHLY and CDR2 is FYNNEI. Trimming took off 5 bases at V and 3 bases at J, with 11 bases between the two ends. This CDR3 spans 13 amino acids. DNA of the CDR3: TGTGCCAGCAGTAGGACCTTTGACTACGAGCAGTACTTC. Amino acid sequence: CASSRTFDYEQYF.

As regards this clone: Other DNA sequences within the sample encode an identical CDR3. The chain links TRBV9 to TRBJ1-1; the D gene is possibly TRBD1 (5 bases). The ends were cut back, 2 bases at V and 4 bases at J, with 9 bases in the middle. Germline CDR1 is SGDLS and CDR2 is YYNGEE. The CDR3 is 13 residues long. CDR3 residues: CASSVGGSTEAFF. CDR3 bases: TGTGCCAGCAGCGTCGGGGGAAGCACTGAAGCTTTCTTT.

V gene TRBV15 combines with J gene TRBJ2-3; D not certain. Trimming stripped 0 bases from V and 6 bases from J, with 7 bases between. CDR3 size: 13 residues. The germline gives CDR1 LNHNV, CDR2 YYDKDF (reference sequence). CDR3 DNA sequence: TGTGCCACCAGCAGAGATAAACAGGATACGCAGTATTTT. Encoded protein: CATSRDKQDTQYF.

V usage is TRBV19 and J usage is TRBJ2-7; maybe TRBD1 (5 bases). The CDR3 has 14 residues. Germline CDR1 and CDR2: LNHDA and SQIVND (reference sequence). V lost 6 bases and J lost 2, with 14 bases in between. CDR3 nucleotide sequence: TGTGCCAGTAGCGACGGTGGGGCGGCCTACGAGCAGTACTTC. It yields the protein CASSDGGAAYEQYF.

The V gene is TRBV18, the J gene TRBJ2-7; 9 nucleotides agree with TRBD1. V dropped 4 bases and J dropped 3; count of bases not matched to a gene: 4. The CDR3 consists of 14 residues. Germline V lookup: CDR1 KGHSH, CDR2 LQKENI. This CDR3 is CASSQGQGLYEQYF. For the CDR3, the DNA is TGTGCCAGCTCACAGGGACAGGGACTCTACGAGCAGTACTTC. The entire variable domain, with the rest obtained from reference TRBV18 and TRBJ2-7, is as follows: NAGVMQNPRHLVRRRGQEARLRCSPMKGHSHVYWYRQLPEEGLKFMVYLQKENIIDESGMPKERFSAEFPKEGPSILRIQQVVRGDSAAYFCASSQGQGLYEQYFGPGTRLTVT.

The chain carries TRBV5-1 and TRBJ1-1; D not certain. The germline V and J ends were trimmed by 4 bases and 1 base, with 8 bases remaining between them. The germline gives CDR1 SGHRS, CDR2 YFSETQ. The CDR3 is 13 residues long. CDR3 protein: CASSSPGNTEAFF. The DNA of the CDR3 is TGCGCCAGCAGCAGTCCGGGGAACACTGAAGCTTTCTTT.

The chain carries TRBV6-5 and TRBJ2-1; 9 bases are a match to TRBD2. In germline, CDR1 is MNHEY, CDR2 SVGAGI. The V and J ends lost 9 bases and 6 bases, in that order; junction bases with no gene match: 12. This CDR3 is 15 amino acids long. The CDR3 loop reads CASHSREGLVNEQFF. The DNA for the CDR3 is TGTGCCAGTCACTCGCGGGAGGGCCTAGTCAATGAGCAGTTCTTC.

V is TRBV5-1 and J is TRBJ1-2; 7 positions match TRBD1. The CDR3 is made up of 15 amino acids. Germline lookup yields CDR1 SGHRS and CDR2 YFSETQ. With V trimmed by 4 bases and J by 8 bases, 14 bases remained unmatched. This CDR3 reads CASSQSSRQGQGYTF. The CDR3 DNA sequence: TGCGCCAGCAGCCAATCGTCTCGACAGGGTCAAGGCTACACCTTC.

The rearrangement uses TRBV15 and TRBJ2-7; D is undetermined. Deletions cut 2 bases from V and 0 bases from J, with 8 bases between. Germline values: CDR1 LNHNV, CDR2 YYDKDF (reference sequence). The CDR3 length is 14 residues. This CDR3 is CATSRPRDSYEQYF. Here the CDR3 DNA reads TGTGCCACCAGCAGACCAAGGGACTCCTACGAGCAGTACTTC.

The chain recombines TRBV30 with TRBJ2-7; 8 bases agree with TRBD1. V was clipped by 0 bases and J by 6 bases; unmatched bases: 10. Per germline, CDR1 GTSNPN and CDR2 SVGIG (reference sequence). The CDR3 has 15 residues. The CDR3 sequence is CAWSVHGQGMVEQYF. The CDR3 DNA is TGTGCCTGGAGTGTACATGGACAGGGAATGGTCGAGCAGTACTTC.

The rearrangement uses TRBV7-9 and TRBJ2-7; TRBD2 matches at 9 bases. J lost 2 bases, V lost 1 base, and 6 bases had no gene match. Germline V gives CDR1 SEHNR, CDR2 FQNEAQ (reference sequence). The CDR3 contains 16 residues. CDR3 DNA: TGTGCCAGCAGCTTAGGGACTAGCGTTTCTCCCTACGAGCAGTACTTC. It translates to CASSLGTSVSPYEQYF. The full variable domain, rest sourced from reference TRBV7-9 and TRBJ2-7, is DTGVSQNPRHKITKRGQNVTFRCDPISEHNRLYWYRQTLGQGPEFLTYFQNEAQLEKSRLLSDRFSAERPKGSFSTLEIQRTEQGDSAMYLCASSLGTSVSPYEQYFGPGTRLTVT.